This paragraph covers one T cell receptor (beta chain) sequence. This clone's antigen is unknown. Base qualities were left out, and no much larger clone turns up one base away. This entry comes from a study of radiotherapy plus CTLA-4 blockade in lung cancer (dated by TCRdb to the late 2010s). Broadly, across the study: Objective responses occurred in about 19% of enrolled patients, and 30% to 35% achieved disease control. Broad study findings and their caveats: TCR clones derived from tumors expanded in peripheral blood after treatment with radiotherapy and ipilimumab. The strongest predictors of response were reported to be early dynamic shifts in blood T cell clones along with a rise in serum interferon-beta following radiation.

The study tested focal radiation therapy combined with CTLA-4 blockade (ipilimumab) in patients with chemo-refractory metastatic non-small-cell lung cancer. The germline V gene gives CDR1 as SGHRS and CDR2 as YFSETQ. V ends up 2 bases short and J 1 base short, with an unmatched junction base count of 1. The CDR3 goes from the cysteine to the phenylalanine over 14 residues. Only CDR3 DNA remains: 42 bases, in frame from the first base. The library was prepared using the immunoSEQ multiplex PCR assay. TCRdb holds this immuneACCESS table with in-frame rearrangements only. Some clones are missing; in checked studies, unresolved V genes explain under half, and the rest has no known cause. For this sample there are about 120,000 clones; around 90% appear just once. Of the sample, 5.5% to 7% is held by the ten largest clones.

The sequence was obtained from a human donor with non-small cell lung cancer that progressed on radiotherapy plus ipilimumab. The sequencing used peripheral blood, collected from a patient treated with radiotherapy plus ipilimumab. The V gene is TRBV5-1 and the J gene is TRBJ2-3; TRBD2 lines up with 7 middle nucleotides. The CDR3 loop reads CASSFSGRTDTQYF. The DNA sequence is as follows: TGCGCCAGCAGCTTTAGCGGGCGCACAGATACGCAGTATTTT.